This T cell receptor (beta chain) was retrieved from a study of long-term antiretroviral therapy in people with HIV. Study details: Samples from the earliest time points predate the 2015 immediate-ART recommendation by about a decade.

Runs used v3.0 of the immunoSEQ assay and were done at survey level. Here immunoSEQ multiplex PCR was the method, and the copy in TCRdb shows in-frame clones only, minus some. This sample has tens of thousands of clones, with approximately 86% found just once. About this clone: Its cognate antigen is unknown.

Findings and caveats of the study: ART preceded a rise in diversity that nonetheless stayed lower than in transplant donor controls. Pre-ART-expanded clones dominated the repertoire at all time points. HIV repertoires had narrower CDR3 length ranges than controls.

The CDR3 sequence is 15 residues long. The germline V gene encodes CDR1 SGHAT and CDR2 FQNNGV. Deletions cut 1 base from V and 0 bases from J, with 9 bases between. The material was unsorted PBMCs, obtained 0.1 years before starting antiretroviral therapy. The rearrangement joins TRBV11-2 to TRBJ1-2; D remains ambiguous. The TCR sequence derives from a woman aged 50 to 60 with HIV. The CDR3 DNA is TGTGCCAGCAGCTTAGCCGGGCCTTCTAACTATGGCTACACCTTC. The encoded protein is CASSLAGPSNYGYTF.